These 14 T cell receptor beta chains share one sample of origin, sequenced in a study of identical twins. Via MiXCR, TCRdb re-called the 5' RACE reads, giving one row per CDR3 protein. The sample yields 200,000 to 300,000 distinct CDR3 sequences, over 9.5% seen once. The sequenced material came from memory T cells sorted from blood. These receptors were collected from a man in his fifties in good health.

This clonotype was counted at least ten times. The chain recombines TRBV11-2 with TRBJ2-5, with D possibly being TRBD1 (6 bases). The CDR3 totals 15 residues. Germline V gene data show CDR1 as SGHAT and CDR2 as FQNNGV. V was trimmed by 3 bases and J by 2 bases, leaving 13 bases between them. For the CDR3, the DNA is TGTGCCAGCAGCTTCCCTGGGACAACGCAAGAGACCCAGTACTTC. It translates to CASSFPGTTQETQYF.

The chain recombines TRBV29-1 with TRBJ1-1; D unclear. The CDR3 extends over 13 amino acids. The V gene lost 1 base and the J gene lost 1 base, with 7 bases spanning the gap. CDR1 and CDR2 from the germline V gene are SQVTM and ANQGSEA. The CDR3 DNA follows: TGCAGCGTTGAAGCCTACTCGAACACTGAAGCTTTCTTT. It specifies CSVEAYSNTEAFF.

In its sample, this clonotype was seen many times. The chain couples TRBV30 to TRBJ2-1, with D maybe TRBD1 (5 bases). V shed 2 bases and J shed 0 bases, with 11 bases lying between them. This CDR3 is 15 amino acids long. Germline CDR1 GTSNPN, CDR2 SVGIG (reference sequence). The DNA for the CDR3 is TGTGCCTGGAGTCTATACAGGCCCTCCTACAATGAGCAGTTCTTC. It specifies CAWSLYRPSYNEQFF.

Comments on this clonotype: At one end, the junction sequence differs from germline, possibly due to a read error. The DNA of the CDR3 is TGTGCCAGCAGTTACGTCGGGAGTGGGGGCGGCGAGCAGTATTTC. As protein: CASSYVGSGGGEQYF. This chain uses TRBV6-2 or TRBV6-3 with TRBJ2-7, with D possibly being TRBD1 or TRBD2 (6 bases each). CDR1 is MNHEY and CDR2 is SVGEGT in the germline V gene. The length of the CDR3 is 15 residues.

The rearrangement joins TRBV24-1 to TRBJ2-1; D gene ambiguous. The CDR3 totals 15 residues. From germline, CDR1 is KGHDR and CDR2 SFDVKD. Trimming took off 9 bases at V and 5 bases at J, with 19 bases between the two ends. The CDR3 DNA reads TGTGCCACCCAACCCAATCGACGCGATAACAATGAGCAGTTCTTC. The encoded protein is CATQPNRRDNNEQFF.

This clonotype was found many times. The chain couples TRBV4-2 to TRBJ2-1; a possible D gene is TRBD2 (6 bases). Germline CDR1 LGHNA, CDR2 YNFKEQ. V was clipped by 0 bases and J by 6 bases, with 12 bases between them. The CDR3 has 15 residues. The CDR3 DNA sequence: TGTGCCAGCAGCCAAGAGTCTGGGGGGAGCAATGAGCAGTTCTTC. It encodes CASSQESGGSNEQFF.

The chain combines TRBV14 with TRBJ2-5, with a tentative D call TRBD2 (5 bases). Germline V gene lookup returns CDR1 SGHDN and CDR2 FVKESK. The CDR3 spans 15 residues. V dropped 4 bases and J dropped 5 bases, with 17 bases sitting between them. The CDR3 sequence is CASSPKKIATETQYF. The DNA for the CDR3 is TGTGCCAGCAGCCCGAAAAAGATAGCGACGGAGACCCAGTACTTC.

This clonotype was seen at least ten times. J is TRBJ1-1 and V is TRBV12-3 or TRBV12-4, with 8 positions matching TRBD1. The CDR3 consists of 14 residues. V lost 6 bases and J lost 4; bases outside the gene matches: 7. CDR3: CASSPGGMVTEAFF. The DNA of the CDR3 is TGTGCCAGCAGCCCAGGGGGCATGGTCACTGAAGCTTTCTTT.

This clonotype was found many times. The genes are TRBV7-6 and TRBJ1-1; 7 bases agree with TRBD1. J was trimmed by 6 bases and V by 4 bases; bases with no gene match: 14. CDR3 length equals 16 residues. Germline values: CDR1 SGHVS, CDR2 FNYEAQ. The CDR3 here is CASSSGPTIQGSEAFF. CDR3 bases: TGTGCCAGCAGCTCAGGGCCCACTATACAGGGGTCTGAAGCTTTCTTT.

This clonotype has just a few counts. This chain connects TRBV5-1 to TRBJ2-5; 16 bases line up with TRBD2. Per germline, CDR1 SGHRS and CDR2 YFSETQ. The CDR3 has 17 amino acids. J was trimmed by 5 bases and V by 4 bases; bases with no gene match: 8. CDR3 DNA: TGCGCCAGCAGCCCGGGACTAGCGGGAGGGCCCAGGGAGACCCAGTACTTC. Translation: CASSPGLAGGPRETQYF.

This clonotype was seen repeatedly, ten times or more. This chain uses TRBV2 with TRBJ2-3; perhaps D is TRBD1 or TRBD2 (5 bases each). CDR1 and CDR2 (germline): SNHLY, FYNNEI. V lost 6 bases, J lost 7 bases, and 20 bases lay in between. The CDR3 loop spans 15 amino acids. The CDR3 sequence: CASSGVGTPGNTQYF. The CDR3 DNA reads TGTGCCAGCAGCGGGGTAGGGACGCCGGGGAATACGCAGTATTTT.

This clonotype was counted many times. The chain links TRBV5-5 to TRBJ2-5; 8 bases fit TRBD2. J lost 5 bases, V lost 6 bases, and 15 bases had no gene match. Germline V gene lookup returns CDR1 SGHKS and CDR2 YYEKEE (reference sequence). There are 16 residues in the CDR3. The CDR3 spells CASTHRAGGSRETQYF. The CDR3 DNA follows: TGTGCCAGCACCCACCGGGCGGGAGGTAGTCGGGAGACCCAGTACTTC.

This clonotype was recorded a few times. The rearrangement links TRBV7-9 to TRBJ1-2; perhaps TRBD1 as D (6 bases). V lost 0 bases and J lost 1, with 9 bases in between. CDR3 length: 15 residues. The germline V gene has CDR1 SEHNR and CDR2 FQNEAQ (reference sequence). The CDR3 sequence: CASSLADRINYGYTF. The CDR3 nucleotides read TGTGCCAGCAGCTTAGCCGACAGGATTAACTATGGCTACACCTTC. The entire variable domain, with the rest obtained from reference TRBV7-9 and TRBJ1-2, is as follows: DTGVSQNPRHKITKRGQNVTFRCDPISEHNRLYWYRQTLGQGPEFLTYFQNEAQLEKSRLLSDRFSAERPKGSFSTLEIQRTEQGDSAMYLCASSLADRINYGYTFGSGTRLTVV.

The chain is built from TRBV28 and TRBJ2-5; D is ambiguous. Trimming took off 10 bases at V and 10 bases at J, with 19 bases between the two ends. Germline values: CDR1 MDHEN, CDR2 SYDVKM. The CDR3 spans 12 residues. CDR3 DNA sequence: TGTGCCAACCACTTCCGCTGTCAAGTCCAGTACTTC. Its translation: CANHFRCQVQYF.